Listed here are 11 T cell receptor beta chains from one sample, sequenced in a study of cytomegalovirus exposure and HLA in healthy donors. PCR employed 60 Vbeta and 13 Jbeta primers. Generated by immunoSEQ multiplex PCR, the TCRdb table keeps only in-frame clones and is missing some. The table shows 150,000 to 200,000 clones, with around 76% occurring only once. The sequencing input was PBMCs. These receptors came from a woman in her twenties or thirties in good health and CMV-seropositive.

The chain uses TRBV6-5 and TRBJ1-2, with TRBD1 as a possible D gene (6 bases). Germline V gives CDR1 MNHEY, CDR2 SVGAGI. The CDR3 has 12 residues. V lost 8 bases to trimming and J lost 0 bases, with 7 bases between them. Here the CDR3 DNA reads TGTGCCAGCCAGGGGCCTAACTATGGCTACACCTTC. Amino acids: CASQGPNYGYTF.

V gene TRBV7-9 combines with J gene TRBJ2-7, with TRBD2 as a possible D gene (6 bases). Germline CDR1 and CDR2: SEHNR and FQNEAQ (reference sequence). V was clipped by 1 base and J by 5 bases, with 15 bases between them. The CDR3 totals 15 residues. The CDR3 loop is CASSLVGLATHEQYF. CDR3 DNA: TGTGCCAGCAGCTTAGTGGGCCTAGCGACCCACGAGCAGTACTTC.

This chain uses TRBV6-5 with TRBJ1-2; 10 bases are a match to TRBD1. CDR3 length equals 14 residues. Per the germline V gene, CDR1 is MNHEY and CDR2 is SVGAGI. The ends lost 5 bases at V and 7 bases at J; junction bases unmatched: 7. The CDR3 bases are TGTGCCAGCAGTCTTGGGACAGGGGAAGGTGGCTACACCTTC. Translating gives CASSLGTGEGGYTF.

This clone was seen only once. This chain uses TRBV2 with TRBJ1-1; no firm D call. The V end lost 8 bases, the J end lost 0 bases, and 13 bases lay between the germline ends. The CDR3 length is 14 residues. Germline V gene data show CDR1 as SNHLY and CDR2 as FYNNEI. CDR3 amino acids: CASLYRQLNTEAFF. The CDR3 DNA is TGTGCCAGCTTATACAGACAATTGAACACTGAAGCTTTCTTT.

The chain employs TRBV15 and TRBJ2-3; 7 bases are shared with TRBD2. The CDR3 has 17 amino acids. V trimming: 0 bases; J trimming: 2 bases; junction bases outside the gene matches: 8. Germline values: CDR1 LNHNV, CDR2 YYDKDF (reference sequence). The CDR3 DNA reads TGTGCCACCAGCAGAGATTCGGGGGAGGGCCTCACAGATACGCAGTATTTT. Translation: CATSRDSGEGLTDTQYF.

The chain recombines TRBV2 with TRBJ1-5, with D possibly matching TRBD1 (5 bases). V lost 3 bases, J lost 3 bases, and 12 bases lay in between. In germline, CDR1 is SNHLY, CDR2 FYNNEI. The CDR3 contains 15 residues. The CDR3 nucleotides are TGTGCCAGCAGTGAGGTAGGGGTCATCAATCAGCCCCAGCATTTT. It is translated as CASSEVGVINQPQHF.

This chain connects TRBV7-8 to TRBJ2-3; 7 nucleotides line up with TRBD2. CDR1 SGHVS and CDR2 FQNEAQ come from the germline V gene. The trim removed 4 bases at V and 4 bases at J, leaving 14 bases unmatched. The CDR3 contains 17 residues. CDR3 coding DNA: TGTGCCAGCAGCTCCCGCCTACTAGCGATATCTCCAGATACGCAGTATTTT. Translating gives CASSSRLLAISPDTQYF.

The rearrangement joins TRBV18 to TRBJ2-2; D is undetermined. Germline CDR1 and CDR2: KGHSH and LQKENI. The CDR3 extends over 11 amino acids. V shed 6 bases and J shed 3 bases, with 2 bases lying between them. The DNA for the CDR3 is TGTGCCAGCTCCGACACCGGGGAGCTGTTTTTT. This gives the protein CASSDTGELFF.

The chain combines TRBV9 with TRBJ2-5; D is unresolved. The end of the DNA is better explained by TRBJ2-7, so the J call may be wrong. Germline CDR1 and CDR2: SGDLS and YYNGEE. The CDR3 has 15 amino acids. As DNA, the CDR3 is TGTGCCAGCAGCCCCCGTCCTAGTAGCTCCTACGAGCAGTACTTC. It is translated as CASSPRPSSSYEQYF.

The V and J genes are TRBV6-1 and TRBJ2-5; TRBD2 agrees at 9 bases. Unmatched junction bases numbered 10, after V lost 7 bases and J lost 4 bases. CDR1 and CDR2 from the germline V gene are MNHNS and SASEGT. The CDR3 is 15 residues long. The CDR3 DNA follows: TGTGCCAGCACTTTGGCGGGAGGGTCCGGAGAGACCCAGTACTTC. Its translation is CASTLAGGSGETQYF.

The V and J genes are TRBV29-1 and TRBJ2-7; a possible D gene is TRBD2 (6 bases). V was pared by 7 bases and J by 5 bases, with 18 bases between. CDR1 is SQVTM, CDR2 ANQGSEA, per germline. CDR3 length: 13 amino acids. As DNA, the CDR3 is TGCAGCGCTTCCGATAGCGGACGAAACGAGCAGTACTTC. It codes for CSASDSGRNEQYF.